This TCR beta chain came from a study of STAT5B mutations in CD4+ large granular lymphocyte leukemia. General study results and limits: 8/27 top patient clones versus 2/35 control clones were TRBV06-family. Without HLA matching, higher CD4+ than CD8+ T-LGLL clonality could reflect small sample size. Patient CD4-sorted repertoires looked more clonal than healthy CD4+ repertoires, even without putative leukemic clones.

The CDR3 is 13 amino acids. Germline V gene sequence: CDR1 MNHNS, CDR2 SASEGT. Trimming took off 6 bases at V and 10 bases at J, with 16 bases between the two ends. Comments on this clone: Its antigen is currently unknown.

Measured with immunoSEQ multiplex PCR; TCRdb has only the in-frame clones, and not every one. The sample has approximately 35,000 clones, around 63% seen once; the top ten hold roughly 1.6%. This chain joins TRBV6-1 and TRBJ2-1; D perhaps matches TRBD2 (6 bases). The receptor comes from a human donor in good health. The specimen was CD4+ T cells from blood buffy coats. CDR3 DNA sequence: TGTGCCAGCAGGGCATCCGGGAGCCCGGAGCAGTTCTTC. Residues: CASRASGSPEQFF.